This T cell receptor (beta chain) was captured by sequencing in a study of cytomegalovirus exposure and HLA in healthy donors. Study-wide results and caveats: Apparent HLA restriction characterized most CMV-associated TCR beta chains in a later analysis. Roughly uniform sequencing depth across donors was assumed, possibly incorrectly. Based on reports, TCR beta sequences accurately predicted HLA-A and HLA-B alleles for most subjects.

Looked up from germline, CDR1 is MNHEY and CDR2 is SVGAGI. This CDR3 is 15 amino acids long. Trimming stripped 4 bases from V and 8 bases from J, with 18 bases between. 13 Jbeta primers and 60 Vbeta primers were used for the PCR. Generated by immunoSEQ multiplex PCR, the TCRdb table keeps only in-frame clones and is missing some. The sample shows approximately 100,000 clones, around 65% of them seen only once. Of note for this clone: Its antigen is still unknown.

Sequenced sample: PBMCs. The rearrangement joins TRBV6-5 to TRBJ2-1; possibly TRBD2 for D (6 bases). This sequence was found in a woman aged 45-60 years in good health and CMV-seronegative. CDR3 protein: CASSSASAALDEQFF. The CDR3 DNA is TGTGCCAGCAGTTCTGCTAGCGCGGCCCTGGATGAGCAGTTCTTC.